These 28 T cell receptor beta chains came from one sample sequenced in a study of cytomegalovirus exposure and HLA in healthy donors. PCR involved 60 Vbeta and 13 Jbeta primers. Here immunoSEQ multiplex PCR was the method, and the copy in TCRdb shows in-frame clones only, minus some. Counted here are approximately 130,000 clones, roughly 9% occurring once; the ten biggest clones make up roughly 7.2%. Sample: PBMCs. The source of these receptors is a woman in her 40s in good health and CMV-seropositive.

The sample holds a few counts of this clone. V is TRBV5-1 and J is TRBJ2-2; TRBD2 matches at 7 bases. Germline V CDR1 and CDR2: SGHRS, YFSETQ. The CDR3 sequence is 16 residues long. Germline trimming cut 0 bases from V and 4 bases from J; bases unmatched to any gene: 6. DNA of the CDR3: TGCGCCAGCAGCTTGGCGGAGCGGGGAGGCACCGGGGAGCTGTTTTTT. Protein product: CASSLAERGGTGELFF.

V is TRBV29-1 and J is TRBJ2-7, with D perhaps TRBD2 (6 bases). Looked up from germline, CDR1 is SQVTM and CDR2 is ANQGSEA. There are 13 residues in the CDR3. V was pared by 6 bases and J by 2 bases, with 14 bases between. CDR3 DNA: TGCAGCGTGCTCGCCGGGACTCCCTACGAGCAGTACTTC. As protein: CSVLAGTPYEQYF.

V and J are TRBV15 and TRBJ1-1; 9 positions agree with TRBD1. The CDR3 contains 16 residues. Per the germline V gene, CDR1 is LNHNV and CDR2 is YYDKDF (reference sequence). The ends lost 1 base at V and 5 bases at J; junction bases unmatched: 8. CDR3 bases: TGTGCCACCAGCAGAGCTGCGGGACAGGGATTAACTGAAGCTTTCTTT. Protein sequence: CATSRAAGQGLTEAFF.

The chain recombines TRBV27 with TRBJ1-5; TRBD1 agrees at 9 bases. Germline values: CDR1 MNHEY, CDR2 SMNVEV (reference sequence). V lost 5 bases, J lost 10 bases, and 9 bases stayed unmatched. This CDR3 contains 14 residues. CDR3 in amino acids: CASSPGQGFVPQHF. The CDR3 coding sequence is TGTGCCAGCAGTCCGGGACAGGGTTTCGTCCCCCAGCATTTT.

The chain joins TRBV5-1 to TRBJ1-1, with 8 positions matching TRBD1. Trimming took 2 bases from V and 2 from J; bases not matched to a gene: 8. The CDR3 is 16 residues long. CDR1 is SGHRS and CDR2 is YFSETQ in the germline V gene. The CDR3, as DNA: TGCGCCAGCAGCTTCCTACCGCAGGGGGCCAACACTGAAGCTTTCTTT. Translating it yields CASSFLPQGANTEAFF.

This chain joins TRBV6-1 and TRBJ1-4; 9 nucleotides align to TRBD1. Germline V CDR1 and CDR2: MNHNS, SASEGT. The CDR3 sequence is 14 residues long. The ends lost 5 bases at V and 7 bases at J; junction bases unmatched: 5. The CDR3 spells CASSQQGAGEKLFF. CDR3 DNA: TGTGCCAGCAGTCAACAGGGGGCTGGTGAAAAACTGTTTTTT.

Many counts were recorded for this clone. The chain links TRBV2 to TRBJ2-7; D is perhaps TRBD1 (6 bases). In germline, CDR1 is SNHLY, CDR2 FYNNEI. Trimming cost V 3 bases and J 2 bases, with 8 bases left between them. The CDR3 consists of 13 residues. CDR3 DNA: TGTGCCAGCAGTGAGGACAGCGCCTACGAGCAGTACTTC. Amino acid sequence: CASSEDSAYEQYF.

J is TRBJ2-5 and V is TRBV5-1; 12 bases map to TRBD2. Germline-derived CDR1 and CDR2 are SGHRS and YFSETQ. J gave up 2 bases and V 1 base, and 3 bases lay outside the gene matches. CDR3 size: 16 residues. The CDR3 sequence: CASSLTSGGLQETQYF. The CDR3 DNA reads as TGCGCCAGCAGCTTGACTAGCGGGGGGTTGCAAGAGACCCAGTACTTC.

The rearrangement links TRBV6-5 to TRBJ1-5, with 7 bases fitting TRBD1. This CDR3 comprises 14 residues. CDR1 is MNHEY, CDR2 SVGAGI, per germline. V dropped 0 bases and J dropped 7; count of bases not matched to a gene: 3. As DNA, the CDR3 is TGTGCCAGCAGTTACTCGACAGGGACCCAGCCCCAGCATTTT. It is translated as CASSYSTGTQPQHF.

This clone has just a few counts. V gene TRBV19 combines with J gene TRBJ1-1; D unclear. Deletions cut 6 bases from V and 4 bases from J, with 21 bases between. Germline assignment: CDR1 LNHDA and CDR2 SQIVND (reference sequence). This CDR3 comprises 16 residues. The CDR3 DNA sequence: TGTGCCAGTAGACACAAAGGTGGTAGACTTGGCACTGAAGCTTTCTTT. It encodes CASRHKGGRLGTEAFF.

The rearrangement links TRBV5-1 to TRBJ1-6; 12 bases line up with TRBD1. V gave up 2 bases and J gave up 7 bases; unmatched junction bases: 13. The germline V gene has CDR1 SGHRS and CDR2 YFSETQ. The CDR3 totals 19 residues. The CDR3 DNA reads TGCGCCAGCAGCTTTATCGGACCGGGACAGGGGGCTGTCAATTCACCCCTCCACTTT. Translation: CASSFIGPGQGAVNSPLHF. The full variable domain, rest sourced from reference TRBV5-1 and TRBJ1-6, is KAGVTQTPRYLIKTRGQQVTLSCSPISGHRSVSWYQQTPGQGLQFLFEYFSETQRNKGNFPGRFSGRQFSNSRSEMNVSTLELGDSALYLCASSFIGPGQGAVNSPLHFGNGTRLTVT.

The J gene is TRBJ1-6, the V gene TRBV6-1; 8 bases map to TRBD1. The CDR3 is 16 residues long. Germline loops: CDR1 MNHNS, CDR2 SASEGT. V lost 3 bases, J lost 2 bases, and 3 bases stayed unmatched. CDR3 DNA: TGTGCCAGCAGTGAGGCAGGGGGCACCTATAATTCACCCCTCCACTTT. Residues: CASSEAGGTYNSPLHF.

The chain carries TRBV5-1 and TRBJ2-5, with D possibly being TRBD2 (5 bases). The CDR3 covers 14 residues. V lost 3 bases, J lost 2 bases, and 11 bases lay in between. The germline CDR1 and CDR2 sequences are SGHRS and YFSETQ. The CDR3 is CASSSEREQETQYF. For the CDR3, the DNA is TGCGCCAGCAGCTCTGAAAGGGAGCAAGAGACCCAGTACTTC.

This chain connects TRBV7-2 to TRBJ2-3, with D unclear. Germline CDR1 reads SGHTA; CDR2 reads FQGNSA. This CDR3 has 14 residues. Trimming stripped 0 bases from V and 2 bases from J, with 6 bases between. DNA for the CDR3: TGTGCCAGCAGCTTAGCACACAACACAGATACGCAGTATTTT. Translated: CASSLAHNTDTQYF.

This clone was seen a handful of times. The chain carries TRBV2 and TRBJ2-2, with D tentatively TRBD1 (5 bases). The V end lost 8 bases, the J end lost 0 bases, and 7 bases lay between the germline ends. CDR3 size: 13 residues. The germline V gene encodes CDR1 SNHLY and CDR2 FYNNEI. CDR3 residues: CASRQSNTGELFF. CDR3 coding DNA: TGTGCCAGCCGACAGTCGAACACCGGGGAGCTGTTTTTT.

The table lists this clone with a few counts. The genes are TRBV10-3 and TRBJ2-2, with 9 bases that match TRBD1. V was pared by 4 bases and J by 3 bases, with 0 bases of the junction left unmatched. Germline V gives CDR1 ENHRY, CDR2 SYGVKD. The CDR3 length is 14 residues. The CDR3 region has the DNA TGTGCCATCAGTGGGGACAGGGACACCGGGGAGCTGTTTTTT. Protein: CAISGDRDTGELFF.

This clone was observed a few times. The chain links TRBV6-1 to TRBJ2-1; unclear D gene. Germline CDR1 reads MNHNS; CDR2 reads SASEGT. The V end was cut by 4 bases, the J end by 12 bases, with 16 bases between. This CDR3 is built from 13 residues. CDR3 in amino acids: CASSGFFLLGQFF. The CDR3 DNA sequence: TGTGCCAGCAGTGGGTTCTTTCTACTTGGGCAGTTCTTC.

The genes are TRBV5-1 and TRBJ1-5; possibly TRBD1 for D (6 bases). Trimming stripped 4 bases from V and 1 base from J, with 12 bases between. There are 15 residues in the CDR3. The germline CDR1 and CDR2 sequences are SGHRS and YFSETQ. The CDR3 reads CASSEQGLSNQPQHF. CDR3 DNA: TGCGCCAGCAGCGAACAGGGTTTGAGCAATCAGCCCCAGCATTTT.

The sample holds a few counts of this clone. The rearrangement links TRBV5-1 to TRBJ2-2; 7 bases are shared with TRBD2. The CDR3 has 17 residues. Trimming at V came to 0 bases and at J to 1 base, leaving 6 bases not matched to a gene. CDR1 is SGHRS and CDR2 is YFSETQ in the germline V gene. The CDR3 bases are TGCGCCAGCAGCTTGGTCCCTAGCGGAGGGAACACCGGGGAGCTGTTTTTT. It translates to CASSLVPSGGNTGELFF.

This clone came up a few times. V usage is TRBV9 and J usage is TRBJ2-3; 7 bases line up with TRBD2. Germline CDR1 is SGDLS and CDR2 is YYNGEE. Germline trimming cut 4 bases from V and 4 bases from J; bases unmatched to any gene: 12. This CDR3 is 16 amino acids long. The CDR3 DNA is TGTGCCAGCAGCCCCACCGGTGGGCTAGCGGCAGATACGCAGTATTTT. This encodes CASSPTGGLAADTQYF.

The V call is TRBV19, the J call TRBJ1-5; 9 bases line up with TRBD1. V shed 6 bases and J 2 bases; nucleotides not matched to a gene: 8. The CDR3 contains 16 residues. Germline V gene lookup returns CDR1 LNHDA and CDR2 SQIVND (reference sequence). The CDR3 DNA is TGTGCCAGTAGAACAGGGGGCGCCGGGGGCAATCAGCCCCAGCATTTT. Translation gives CASRTGGAGGNQPQHF.

The CDR3 reads CASSLEGTGDDTEAFF. CDR3 sequence (DNA): TGTGCCAGCAGCTTGGAAGGGACAGGGGATGACACTGAAGCTTTCTTT. This rearrangement joins TRBV5-8 to TRBJ1-1; 10 nucleotides agree with TRBD1. The V gene end was trimmed by 0 bases and the J gene end by 3 bases; junction bases not matched to a gene: 5. The germline V gene has CDR1 SGHTS and CDR2 YDEGEE. This CDR3 comprises 16 residues.

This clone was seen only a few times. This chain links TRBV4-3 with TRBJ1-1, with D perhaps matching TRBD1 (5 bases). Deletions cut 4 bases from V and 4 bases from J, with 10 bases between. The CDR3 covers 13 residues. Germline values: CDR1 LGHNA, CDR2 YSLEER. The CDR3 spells CASSLAGGTEAFF. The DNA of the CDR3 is TGCGCCAGCAGCCTAGCGGGGGGCACTGAAGCTTTCTTT.

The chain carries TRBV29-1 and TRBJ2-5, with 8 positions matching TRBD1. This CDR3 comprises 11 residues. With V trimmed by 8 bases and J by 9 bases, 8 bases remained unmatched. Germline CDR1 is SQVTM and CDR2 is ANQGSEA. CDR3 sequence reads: CSSRQGLAQYF. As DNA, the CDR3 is TGCAGCTCCAGACAGGGGCTAGCCCAGTACTTC.

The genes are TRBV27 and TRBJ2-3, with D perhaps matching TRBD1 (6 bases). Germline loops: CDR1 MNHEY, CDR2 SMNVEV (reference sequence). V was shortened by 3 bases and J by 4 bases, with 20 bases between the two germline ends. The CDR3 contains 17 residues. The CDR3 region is CASSFFTGTKIADTQYF. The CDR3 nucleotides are TGTGCCAGCAGTTTTTTTACAGGGACCAAGATCGCAGATACGCAGTATTTT.

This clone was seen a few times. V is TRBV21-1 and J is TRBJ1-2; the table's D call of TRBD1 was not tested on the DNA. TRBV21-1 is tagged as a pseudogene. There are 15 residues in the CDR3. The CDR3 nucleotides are TGTGCCAGCAGCACCCGAGGTAGACAGGTCGGGGGCTACACCTTC. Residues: CASSTRGRQVGGYTF.

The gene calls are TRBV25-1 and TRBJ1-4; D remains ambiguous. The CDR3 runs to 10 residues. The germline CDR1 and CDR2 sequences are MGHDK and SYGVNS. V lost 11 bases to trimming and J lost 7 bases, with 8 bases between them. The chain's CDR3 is CAVRGEKLFF. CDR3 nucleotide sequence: TGTGCCGTCCGGGGTGAAAAACTGTTTTTT.

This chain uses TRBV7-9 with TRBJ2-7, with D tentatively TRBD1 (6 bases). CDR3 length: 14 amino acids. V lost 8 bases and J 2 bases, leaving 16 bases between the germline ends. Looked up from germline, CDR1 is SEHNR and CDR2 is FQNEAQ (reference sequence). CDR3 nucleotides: TGTGCCAGCGCCCCAGGGACAAGGACCTACGAGCAGTACTTC. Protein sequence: CASAPGTRTYEQYF. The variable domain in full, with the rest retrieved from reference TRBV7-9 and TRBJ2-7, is DTGVSQNPRHKITKRGQNVTFRCDPISEHNRLYWYRQTLGQGPEFLTYFQNEAQLEKSRLLSDRFSAERPKGSFSTLEIQRTEQGDSAMYLCASAPGTRTYEQYFGPGTRLTVT.